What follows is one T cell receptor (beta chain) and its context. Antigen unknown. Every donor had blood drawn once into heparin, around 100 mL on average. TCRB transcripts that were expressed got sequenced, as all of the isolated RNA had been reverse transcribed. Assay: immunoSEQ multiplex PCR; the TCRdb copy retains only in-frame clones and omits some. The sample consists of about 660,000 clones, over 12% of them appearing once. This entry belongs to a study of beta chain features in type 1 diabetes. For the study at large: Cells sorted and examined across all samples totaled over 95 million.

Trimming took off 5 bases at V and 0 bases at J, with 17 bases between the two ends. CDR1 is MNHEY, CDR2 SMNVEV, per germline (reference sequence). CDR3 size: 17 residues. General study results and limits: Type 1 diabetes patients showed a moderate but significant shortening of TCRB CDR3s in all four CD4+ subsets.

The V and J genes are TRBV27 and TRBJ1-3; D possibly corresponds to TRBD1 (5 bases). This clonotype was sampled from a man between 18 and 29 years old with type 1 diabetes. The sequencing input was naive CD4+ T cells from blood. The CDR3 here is CASSSPGGGFSGNTIYF. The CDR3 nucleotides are TGTGCCAGCAGTAGCCCGGGCGGGGGGTTCTCTGGAAACACCATATATTTT.